These 30 T cell receptor beta chains came from one sample sequenced in a study of tumor-infiltrating lymphocytes in primary liver carcinoma. Between about 17 and 34 mg of unsorted bulk tissue served as the source from which RNA and DNA were co-extracted. Starting from 450 to 500 ng of total RNA, TCR beta cDNA was produced with a primer in the constant region. Libraries covering TCR beta were generated through three nested multiplex PCR rounds (using a slightly modified ARM-PCR). The first two PCR rounds used TRBV1-TRBV30 forward primers with a C-beta reverse primer, roughly 11 cycles each. TCRdb itself ran the multiplex PCR reads through MiXCR, one entry per CDR3 protein. The sample contains about 75,000 distinct CDR3 sequences, approximately 70% of which appear only once. The source material was tumor-adjacent normal liver tissue. The receptors stem from a man aged 35-49 years with primary liver carcinoma and hepatitis B virus infection.

Turning to this clonotype: Compared with germline, one end of the junction differs, possibly owing to a read error. The rearrangement joins TRBV6-6 to TRBJ2-2; 12 nucleotides align to TRBD2. This CDR3 is 16 amino acids long. Per the germline V gene, CDR1 is MNHNY and CDR2 is SVGAGI (reference sequence). For the CDR3, the DNA is TGTGCCGGCACGAGGGCTAGCGGGAGGGCCGCCGGGAAGCTGTTTTTT. Amino acid sequence: CAGTRASGRAAGKLFF.

Concerning this clonotype itself: The junction does not match germline at one end; this may be a read error. The J gene is TRBJ1-6, the V gene TRBV11-1, with TRBD1 as a possible D gene (5 bases). The CDR3 spans 13 residues. The germline CDR1 and CDR2 sequences are SGHAT and FQDESV (reference sequence). The CDR3 here is CAGSRTLDSPLHF. CDR3 bases: TGTGCCGGCAGCCGGACACTGGATTCACCCCTCCACTTC.

Regarding this clonotype: Likely a read error: the CDR3 ends without its conserved phenylalanine or tryptophan. The gene calls are TRBV24-1 and TRBJ2-5; D is perhaps TRBD1 or TRBD2 (5 bases each). The CDR3 contains 15 residues. Germline values: CDR1 KGHDR, CDR2 SFDVKD. The CDR3 loop reads CAASDRGSGRETQYS. Here the CDR3 DNA reads TGTGCCGCCAGTGACCGAGGGTCAGGGAGAGAGACCCAGTACTCC.

The chain couples TRBV11-2 to TRBJ2-5; D is unclear. Trimming removed 9 bases at V and 4 bases at J, with 21 bases between. The CDR3 length is 15 residues. Looked up from germline, CDR1 is SGHAT and CDR2 is FQNNGV. The CDR3 sequence is CASSPRGDTRETQYF. In DNA form, the CDR3 reads TGTGCCAGTAGCCCTAGAGGTGACACACGAGAGACCCAGTACTTC.

Details on this clonotype: A much larger clone is a single base away; this may be a read error. V gene TRBV5-7 combines with J gene TRBJ2-5, with D perhaps matching TRBD1 or TRBD2 (5 bases each). TRBV5-7 is filed as an ORF, its function uncertain. The CDR3 is 13 amino acids. The CDR3 region is CASCLVWGQTQYF. The DNA of the CDR3 is TGTGCCAGCTGCTTGGTGTGGGGACAGACCCAGTACTTC.

Comments on this clonotype: At one end the junction does not follow the germline gene, possibly because of a read error. The gene calls are TRBV6-2 or TRBV6-3 and TRBJ2-1; TRBD2 might be the D (6 bases). The CDR3 has 15 amino acids. Germline V gives CDR1 MNHEY, CDR2 SVGEGT. The CDR3 spells CTSGLGGFSYNEQFF. CDR3 sequence (DNA): TGTACCAGCGGCCTCGGGGGTTTCTCCTACAATGAGCAGTTCTTC.

Comment on this clonotype: At one end the junction does not follow the germline gene, possibly because of a read error. The V and J genes are TRBV5-1 and TRBJ1-4; unclear D gene. The germline V gene has CDR1 SGHRS and CDR2 YFSETQ. The CDR3 is 14 residues long. CDR3 DNA: TGCGCCAGCAGCCGGAGGAGAGTAAATGAAGAACTGTTTTTT. This gives the protein CASSRRRVNEELFF.

This clonotype was recorded a few times. This chain joins TRBV5-4 and TRBJ2-5; TRBD1 matches 8 bases. V lost 4 bases, J lost 7 bases, and 15 bases stayed unmatched. Germline V gene sequence: CDR1 SGHNT, CDR2 YYREEE (reference sequence). The CDR3 has 16 amino acids. The DNA of the CDR3 is TGTGCCAGCAGCGGAACCACAGGGGGGATGATGGGGACCCAGTACTTC. Residues: CASSGTTGGMMGTQYF.

In its sample, this clonotype was seen once. A junction end diverges from the germline sequence, so it may reflect a read error. The rearrangement links TRBV4-2 to TRBJ2-7, with 9 nucleotides matching TRBD2. The CDR3 spans 18 residues. Germline CDR1 reads LGHNA; CDR2 reads YNFKEQ. CDR3 amino acids: CASSHAGAGAGGTYKQYF. The CDR3 region has the DNA TGTGCCAGCAGCCACGCCGGCGCTGGAGCGGGAGGAACCTACAAGCAGTACTTC.

This clonotype was counted a single time. One junction end disagrees with the germline gene, perhaps due to a read error. V gene TRBV4-2 combines with J gene TRBJ2-7; a possible D gene is TRBD2 (6 bases). The CDR3 has 16 residues. CDR1 and CDR2 from the germline V gene are LGHNA and YNFKEQ. In nucleotides, the CDR3 is TGTGCCGGCAGCCAAGGGCTTAGCGGCTTTACGTACGAGCACTACTTC. It encodes CAGSQGLSGFTYEHYF.

This clonotype is labeled as medium-sized. This chain uses TRBV11-2 with TRBJ2-5; 12 bases fit TRBD2. Germline V gives CDR1 SGHAT, CDR2 FQNNGV. V was pared by 4 bases and J by 5 bases, with 5 bases of the junction left unmatched. This CDR3 contains 15 residues. The CDR3 DNA is TGTGCCAGCAGCTCGTCCGGGACTAGCGGGGAGACCCAGTACTTC. It specifies CASSSSGTSGETQYF.

Turning to this clonotype: It may be a read error: a sequence one base away is much more abundant. The chain is built from TRBV7-9 and TRBJ2-3; D unresolved. The CDR3 runs to 12 residues. Per the germline V gene, CDR1 is SEHNR and CDR2 is FQNEAQ (reference sequence). This CDR3 reads CAGSVFTDTQYF. DNA of the CDR3: TGTGCCGGCAGCGTGTTCACAGATACGCAGTATTTT. The full variable domain, its missing parts supplied by reference TRBV7-9 and TRBJ2-3, is DTGVSQNPRHKITKRGQNVTFRCDPISEHNRLYWYRQTLGQGPEFLTYFQNEAQLEKSRLLSDRFSAERPKGSFSTLEIQRTEQGDSAMYLCAGSVFTDTQYFGPGTRLTVL.

This clonotype has at least ten counts. J is TRBJ2-1 and V is TRBV7-9, with 9 bases aligning to TRBD2. The CDR3 totals 15 residues. V was pared by 5 bases and J by 7 bases, with 9 bases of the junction left unmatched. Germline V lookup: CDR1 SEHNR, CDR2 FQNEAQ (reference sequence). The CDR3 coding sequence is TGTGCCAGCAGCATCCTAGCGGGGTCGGGGAATGAGCAGTTCTTC. This codes for CASSILAGSGNEQFF. Filled out from reference TRBV7-9 and TRBJ2-1, the complete variable domain reads DTGVSQNPRHKITKRGQNVTFRCDPISEHNRLYWYRQTLGQGPEFLTYFQNEAQLEKSRLLSDRFSAERPKGSFSTLEIQRTEQGDSAMYLCASSILAGSGNEQFFGPGTRLTVL.

The chain employs TRBV6-5 and TRBJ2-3; 8 positions match TRBD1. The tail of the sequence fits TRBJ1-5 better, so the J call may be wrong. Germline V lookup: CDR1 MNHEY, CDR2 SVGAGI. The CDR3 spans 15 residues. The CDR3 here is CASSYSRDRIDTQHF. In DNA, the CDR3 is TGTGCCAGCAGTTACTCCCGGGACAGGATAGATACGCAGCATTTT.

Remarks on this clonotype: One end of the junction varies from germline; a read error may be responsible. The chain joins TRBV11-2 to TRBJ2-3, with D hard to call. CDR3 length equals 17 residues. Germline loops: CDR1 SGHAT, CDR2 FQNNGV. The CDR3 spells CASGSLPLSESTDRQYF. The CDR3 region has the DNA TGTGCCAGCGGCTCCTTGCCCCTGAGCGAGAGCACAGATAGGCAGTATTTT.

Worth noting for this clonotype: A much larger clone lies one base from this, so it may be a read error. The chain has TRBV28 and TRBJ2-3, with 8 bases fitting TRBD2. The CDR3 extends over 15 amino acids. Germline V gene lookup returns CDR1 MDHEN and CDR2 SYDVKM. The CDR3 region is CASSPTSGSTDTHYF. DNA of the CDR3: TGTGCCAGCAGTCCTACTAGCGGTAGCACAGATACGCACTATTTT.

The chain is built from TRBV10-3 and TRBJ2-7; 8 positions match TRBD2. The germline gives CDR1 ENHRY, CDR2 SYGVKD. The CDR3 sequence is 12 residues long. CDR3 sequence (DNA): TGTGTCACGGGTGGGCGGGAGGACCAGCAGTACTTC. Translating it yields CVTGGREDQQYF.

V and J are TRBV11-2 and TRBJ2-7; tentative D call: TRBD1 (6 bases). The CDR3 is 13 residues long. CDR1 is SGHAT, CDR2 FQNNGV, per germline. Trimming left V 6 bases short and J 13 bases short, with 22 bases between. The CDR3 bases are TGTGCCAGCAGTCTTGCAGGGGTTGGCGACCACTACTTC. This gives the protein CASSLAGVGDHYF.

This sequence joins TRBV6-5 and TRBJ2-6, with D maybe TRBD1 (6 bases). CDR1 is MNHEY, CDR2 SVGAGI, per germline. Trimming cost V 6 bases and J 2 bases, with 11 bases left between them. The length of the CDR3 is 15 residues. The CDR3 spells CASSCYRAGANVLTF. DNA for the CDR3: TGTGCCAGCAGCTGCTACAGGGCTGGGGCCAACGTCCTGACTTTC.

A note on this clonotype: An end of the junction does not agree with germline; a read error may underlie this. This chain connects TRBV4-1 to TRBJ1-1; the match to TRBD1 covers 9 bases. CDR3 length: 16 residues. Per the germline V gene, CDR1 is MGHRA and CDR2 is YSYEKL. The CDR3 sequence: CASSQDVQGAPTKAFF. In nucleotides, the CDR3 is TGCGCCAGCAGCCAAGATGTACAGGGGGCGCCCACTAAAGCTTTCTTT.

The rearrangement joins TRBV5-1 to TRBJ2-1; D ambiguous. Germline V gene sequence: CDR1 SGHRS, CDR2 YFSETQ. V lost 6 bases to trimming and J lost 3 bases, with 19 bases between them. The CDR3 runs to 16 residues. The CDR3 DNA follows: TGCGCCAGCACCCACGGGCTAGTGGGTATCTACAATGAGCAGTTCTTC. This sequence encodes CASTHGLVGIYNEQFF.

This clonotype was recorded only once. A much larger clonotype is one base distant, so this may be a read error. This sequence joins TRBV5-5 and TRBJ2-7; D gene unclear. Germline V gene lookup returns CDR1 SGHKS and CDR2 YYEKEE (reference sequence). CDR3 length: 13 amino acids. V lost 4 bases and J lost 3, with 11 bases in between. The CDR3 is CASSILGYYEQYF. Written as DNA, the CDR3 is TGTGCCAGCAGCATTCTGGGCTACTACGAGCAGTACTTC.

Note on this clonotype: One base away lies a much larger clone, so this may be a sequencing read error. The rearrangement uses TRBV28 and TRBJ2-3, with TRBD2 matching over 9 bases. Germline trimming cut 2 bases from V and 4 bases from J; bases unmatched to any gene: 7. CDR3 length: 16 residues. Germline values: CDR1 MDHEN, CDR2 SYDVKM. The CDR3 DNA reads TGTGCCAGCAGTTTACGCCTAGCGGGACTCGCAGATACGCAGTATTTT. This translates into CASSLRLAGLADTQYF.

Remarks on this clonotype: The junction differs from germline at one of its ends, possibly a read error. The chain combines TRBV6-1 with TRBJ2-7; 8 nucleotides align to TRBD1. CDR1 MNHNS and CDR2 SASEGT come from the germline V gene. The CDR3 sequence is 14 residues long. The CDR3 nucleotides read TGTGCCAGTAGTGCGGACAGGGTTTGGTGCGAGCAGTACTTC. Its protein product is CASSADRVWCEQYF.

Worth noting for this clonotype: A much larger clone differs by one base, so this may be a read error. Given the absence of the conserved phenylalanine or tryptophan at the CDR3 end, a read error is likely. The J gene is TRBJ2-1, the V gene TRBV5-1, with TRBD1 matching over 8 bases. Germline V gives CDR1 SGHRS, CDR2 YFSETQ. The CDR3 extends over 15 amino acids. V lost 0 bases, J lost 1 base, and 0 bases stayed unmatched. The CDR3 spells CASSLGTGSYNEQFY. CDR3 coding DNA: TGCGCCAGCAGCTTGGGGACAGGGTCCTACAATGAGCAGTTCTAC.

In regard to this clonotype: The junction differs from germline at one of its ends, possibly a read error. The chain links TRBV11-2 to TRBJ2-2; the D gene could be TRBD1 or TRBD2 (5 bases each). The germline gives CDR1 SGHAT, CDR2 FQNNGV. This CDR3 contains 11 residues. CDR3 nucleotides: TGTGCCAACAGCGTGGTCAGGGAGCTATTTTTT. It codes for CANSVVRELFF. The full variable domain, in which reference TRBV11-2 and TRBJ2-2 provide the parts outside the CDR3, is EAGVAQSPRYKIIEKRQSVAFWCNPISGHATLYWYQQILGQGPKLLIQFQNNGVVDDSQLPKDRFSAERLKGVDSTLKIQPAKLEDSAVYLCANSVVRELFFGEGSRLTVL.

Only a few counts were recorded for this clonotype. This may arise from a read error, as a much more abundant clone is one base away. The chain couples TRBV5-1 to TRBJ1-3; tentatively, D is TRBD1 (6 bases). With 6 bases removed from V and 8 bases from J, the gap between germline ends came to 18 bases. CDR3 length equals 14 residues. CDR1 and CDR2 from the germline V gene are SGHRS and YFSETQ. The CDR3 region is CASISGQSGDTIYF. In DNA form, the CDR3 reads TGCGCCAGCATCTCCGGACAGTCCGGCGACACCATATATTTT.

As concerns this clonotype: Here the CDR3 omits its conserved ending phenylalanine or tryptophan, so a read error is the likely source. The DNA is omitted, as the CDR3 cannot be located on it reliably, and the CDR3 follows TCRdb's listing. The chain employs TRBV11-3 and TRBJ2-2; the D segment call TRBD1 is taken from the table without a DNA check. The CDR3 length is 15 residues, termini included. Germline CDR1 is SGHNT and CDR2 is YENEEA. The CDR3 is CASSHRGPNTGEMFY.

DNA for the CDR3: TGTGTCGGCAGCTTGACCGGGACTTGGAGTGAAAAACTGTTTTTT. Amino acids: CVGSLTGTWSEKLFF. This chain links TRBV5-6 with TRBJ1-4, with D tentatively TRBD1 (5 bases). Per the germline V gene, CDR1 is SGHDT and CDR2 is YYEEEE. The CDR3 contains 15 residues.

Comments on this clonotype: The junction and the germline gene differ at one end; a read error may be behind it. The chain uses TRBV11-2 and TRBJ2-7, with D possibly TRBD1 on 6 matching bases. Looked up from germline, CDR1 is SGHAT and CDR2 is FQNNGV. The length of the CDR3 is 15 residues. CDR3 sequence reads: CPSSPGVDGSYDQYF. CDR3 in DNA: TGTCCCAGCAGCCCAGGGGTGGACGGCTCCTACGACCAGTACTTC. Variable domain in full (rest from reference TRBV11-2 and TRBJ2-7): EAGVAQSPRYKIIEKRQSVAFWCNPISGHATLYWYQQILGQGPKLLIQFQNNGVVDDSQLPKDRFSAERLKGVDSTLKIQPAKLEDSAVYLCPSSPGVDGSYDQYFGPGTRLTVT.